This T cell receptor beta chain was obtained from a study of T cell changes during pregnancy in multiple sclerosis. Clones were read by immunoSEQ multiplex PCR, and TCRdb kept only the in-frame ones, dropping some. The sample consists of around 47,000 clones, about 96% of them appearing once. The V and J ends lost 1 base and 11 bases respectively, with 14 bases between them. Germline CDR1 is SGHVS and CDR2 is FNYEAQ. The CDR3 runs to 13 residues. This clone was observed a single time. The source is a female donor with multiple sclerosis, enrolled in a pregnancy study. The sequenced sample was peripheral blood, obtained in the second trimester of pregnancy. The chain combines TRBV7-6 with TRBJ2-5; TRBD2 might be the D (5 bases). CDR3 bases: TGTGCCAGCAGCTTAGGTGCGGGTAGAGAGCAGTACTTC. It codes for CASSLGAGREQYF.